Shown below are 22 T cell receptor beta chains from a single sample sequenced in a study of T cell responses to AZD1222 COVID-19 vaccine. Libraries were prepared by immunoSEQ multiplex PCR; TCRdb keeps only in-frame clonotypes and omits some of them. The sample records 100,000 to 150,000 clones, 75% to 90% being singletons. This specimen was peripheral blood, taken 28 days after the second AZD1222 dose. Source of these receptors: an adult who received the AZD1222 COVID-19 vaccine.

The chain is built from TRBV11-2 and TRBJ2-7; 10 bases are a match to TRBD2. Germline V lookup: CDR1 SGHAT, CDR2 FQNNGV. Trimming at V came to 5 bases and at J to 1 base, leaving 5 bases not matched to a gene. There are 15 residues in the CDR3. The CDR3 nucleotides are TGTGCCAGCAGCATTCGGACTAGCGGATCCTACGAGCAGTACTTC. This translates into CASSIRTSGSYEQYF.

J is TRBJ2-7 and V is TRBV5-1, with 9 bases matching TRBD1. V was clipped by 3 bases and J by 7 bases; unmatched bases: 14. The length of the CDR3 is 16 residues. The V gene's germline CDR1 is SGHRS and CDR2 YFSETQ. The CDR3 DNA sequence: TGCGCCAGCAGCTCGGGACAGGGACTCACTCTGGGGGAGCAGTACTTC. Protein sequence: CASSSGQGLTLGEQYF.

V gene TRBV2 combines with J gene TRBJ1-5; D may be TRBD1 (5 bases). This CDR3 region has 19 residues. Trimming stripped 2 bases from V and 6 bases from J, with 26 bases between. Germline CDR1 and CDR2: SNHLY and FYNNEI. The CDR3 bases are TGTGCCAGCAGTGAATTGAGGTCAGGGAATTACCTTGGGGGTCAGCCCCAGCATTTT. Its translation is CASSELRSGNYLGGQPQHF.

The rearrangement joins TRBV6-5 to TRBJ2-7, with 7 bases aligning to TRBD1. J was trimmed by 2 bases and V by 2 bases; bases with no gene match: 6. Looked up from germline, CDR1 is MNHEY and CDR2 is SVGAGI. This CDR3 is 15 amino acids long. The CDR3: CASSYKTGDTYEQYF. For the CDR3, the DNA is TGTGCCAGCAGTTACAAAACAGGGGATACCTACGAGCAGTACTTC.

The chain recombines TRBV7-8 with TRBJ2-7, with D maybe TRBD2 (5 bases). This CDR3 comprises 15 residues. The germline V gene encodes CDR1 SGHVS and CDR2 FQNEAQ. V was cut by 3 bases and J by 0 bases, with 12 bases left in between. The CDR3 sequence is CASSFLRVISYEQYF. As DNA, the CDR3 is TGTGCCAGCAGCTTTTTGAGGGTAATCTCCTACGAGCAGTACTTC. Variable domain in full (rest from reference TRBV7-8 and TRBJ2-7): GAGVSQSPRYKVAKRGQDVALRCDPISGHVSLFWYQQALGQGPEFLTYFQNEAQLDKSGLPSDRFFAERPEGSVSTLKIQRTQQEDSAVYLCASSFLRVISYEQYFGPGTRLTVT.

CDR3 DNA sequence: TGTGCCAGCAGCCCCGGGACTTTTTATGAGAACACTGAAGCTTTCTTT. Residues: CASSPGTFYENTEAFF. The chain has TRBV9 and TRBJ1-1; the D gene is possibly TRBD1 (5 bases). Germline CDR1 is SGDLS and CDR2 is YYNGEE. Trimming left V 4 bases short and J 1 base short, with 17 bases between. The CDR3 spans 16 residues.

The chain employs TRBV2 and TRBJ2-2; D might be TRBD1 (6 bases). Germline V gives CDR1 SNHLY, CDR2 FYNNEI. Trimming pared 1 base from V and 7 bases from J, leaving 10 bases between. This CDR3 is built from 14 residues. The CDR3 DNA follows: TGTGCCAGCAGTGAAGGCCCCAGGGGCGGGGAGCTGTTTTTT. Translating gives CASSEGPRGGELFF.

The chain carries TRBV5-1 and TRBJ2-3; D unresolved. Germline CDR1 and CDR2: SGHRS and YFSETQ. The CDR3 loop spans 15 amino acids. V was cut by 0 bases and J by 2 bases, with 10 bases left in between. The CDR3 loop is CASSLEGQFTDTQYF. In DNA, the CDR3 is TGCGCCAGCAGCTTGGAGGGCCAATTCACAGATACGCAGTATTTT.

This clone has just one count. The V call is TRBV3-1 (or the pseudogene TRBV3-2), the J call TRBJ2-3, with D unclear. This CDR3 has 14 residues. Germline CDR1 and CDR2: LGHDT and YNNKEL (reference sequence). V dropped 4 bases and J dropped 0 bases, with 8 bases sitting between them. CDR3 bases: TGTGCCAGCAGCCGCAGGCCTAGCACAGATACGCAGTATTTT. It specifies CASSRRPSTDTQYF.

The CDR3 region is CASRRDMGNADTQYF. As DNA, the CDR3 is TGTGCCAGCCGCCGGGACATGGGAAATGCAGATACGCAGTATTTT. The chain carries TRBV6-5 and TRBJ2-3; perhaps TRBD1 as D (6 bases). CDR3 size: 15 residues. Germline V gene sequence: CDR1 MNHEY, CDR2 SVGAGI. Trimming left V 8 bases short and J 4 bases short, with 19 bases between.

V and J are TRBV7-2 and TRBJ1-5; a weak D match, TRBD1 (6 bases). Trimming pared 5 bases from V and 7 bases from J, leaving 12 bases between. This CDR3 contains 13 residues. Germline V gives CDR1 SGHTA, CDR2 FQGNSA. The CDR3 is CASSPNRDQPQHF. The CDR3 DNA reads as TGTGCCAGCAGCCCCAACAGGGACCAGCCCCAGCATTTT.

The chain employs TRBV6-5 and TRBJ2-5; 11 positions match TRBD1. Germline trimming cut 4 bases from V and 5 bases from J; bases unmatched to any gene: 3. CDR3 size: 14 residues. Germline V gene lookup returns CDR1 MNHEY and CDR2 SVGAGI. The chain's CDR3 is CASSSGTGGETQYF. The CDR3, as DNA: TGTGCCAGCAGTTCCGGGACAGGGGGGGAGACCCAGTACTTC.

The chain links TRBV5-1 to TRBJ2-7; possibly TRBD1 or TRBD2 for D (6 bases each). Trimming removed 0 bases from V and 5 bases from J, with 18 bases in between. The V gene's germline CDR1 is SGHRS and CDR2 YFSETQ. The CDR3 consists of 16 residues. The CDR3 spells CASSLGGRGLRNEQYF. CDR3 bases: TGCGCCAGCAGCTTGGGAGGCCGGGGGCTCAGGAACGAGCAGTACTTC.

This rearrangement joins TRBV9 to TRBJ1-2; the D is unclear. CDR3 length: 13 amino acids. V was trimmed by 4 bases and J by 8 bases, leaving 15 bases between them. The germline V gene encodes CDR1 SGDLS and CDR2 YYNGEE. The CDR3 DNA sequence: TGTGCCAGCAGCCCCGCGGGTCGCGACGGCTACACCTTC. Translation: CASSPAGRDGYTF.

The chain recombines TRBV10-2 with TRBJ1-1; maybe TRBD1 (5 bases). V dropped 7 bases and J dropped 4 bases, with 13 bases sitting between them. The CDR3 is 13 amino acids. CDR1 WSHSY and CDR2 SAAADI come from the germline V gene. The CDR3 spells CASTAQGGTEAFF. The CDR3 DNA sequence: TGCGCCAGCACTGCGCAGGGAGGCACTGAAGCTTTCTTT.

This chain uses TRBV10-3 with TRBJ2-1, with no clear D. Germline V lookup: CDR1 ENHRY, CDR2 SYGVKD. Deletions cut 6 bases from V and 7 bases from J, with 13 bases between. The CDR3 spans 13 residues. Written as DNA, the CDR3 is TGTGCCATCAGCGCCCTCCTGGTGAATGAGCAGTTCTTC. Translation gives CAISALLVNEQFF.

This chain connects TRBV23-1 to TRBJ1-5, with TRBD1 matching over 7 bases. TRBV23-1 is treated as an ORF (open reading frame) with a function not yet certain. This CDR3 is built from 17 residues. Trimming at V came to 4 bases and at J to 2 bases, leaving 11 bases not matched to a gene. CDR3 region: CASSPLAGGSCNQPQHF. Written as DNA, the CDR3 is TGCGCCAGCAGTCCCCTAGCAGGGGGTAGTTGCAATCAGCCCCAGCATTTT.

The chain recombines TRBV30 with TRBJ1-1, with 7 bases matching TRBD1. Germline lookup yields CDR1 GTSNPN and CDR2 SVGIG (reference sequence). V shed 0 bases, J shed 3 bases, and the junction held 7 bases outside the gene matches. This CDR3 has 15 residues. Here the CDR3 reads CAWSVLKGADTEAFF. The CDR3 nucleotides are TGTGCCTGGAGTGTACTCAAGGGGGCGGACACTGAAGCTTTCTTT.

The V gene is TRBV6-5, the J gene TRBJ1-5; possibly TRBD1 for D (5 bases). The CDR3 contains 14 residues. V was shortened by 2 bases and J by 4 bases, with 9 bases between the two germline ends. Looked up from germline, CDR1 is MNHEY and CDR2 is SVGAGI. DNA of the CDR3: TGTGCCAGCAGTTACAGGGGCGAAAATCAGCCCCAGCATTTT. Translated, it gives CASSYRGENQPQHF.

The chain links TRBV12-3 or TRBV12-4 to TRBJ2-1, with a weak D call TRBD1 (5 bases). The CDR3 length is 11 residues. V was clipped by 9 bases and J by 9 bases, with 12 bases between them. CDR3 DNA: TGTGCCAGTCGAGCTAGGGGTGAGCAGTTCTTC. It yields the protein CASRARGEQFF.

The chain is built from TRBV5-8 and TRBJ1-5, with D possibly being TRBD1 (5 bases). CDR1 is SGHTS and CDR2 is YDEGEE in the germline V gene. Deletions cut 3 bases from V and 6 bases from J, with 13 bases between. This CDR3 spans 14 amino acids. Written as DNA, the CDR3 is TGTGCCAGCAGCTCCAGGGAAATCGGTCAGCCCCAGCATTTT. It encodes CASSSREIGQPQHF.

The chain is built from TRBV11-3 and TRBJ2-1; no definite D call. Germline assignment: CDR1 SGHNT and CDR2 YENEEA. The CDR3 consists of 14 residues. The ends were cut back, 3 bases at V and 0 bases at J, with 6 bases in the middle. This chain's CDR3 is CASSFGSSYNEQFF. The CDR3 coding sequence is TGTGCCAGCAGCTTTGGCAGCTCCTACAATGAGCAGTTCTTC.